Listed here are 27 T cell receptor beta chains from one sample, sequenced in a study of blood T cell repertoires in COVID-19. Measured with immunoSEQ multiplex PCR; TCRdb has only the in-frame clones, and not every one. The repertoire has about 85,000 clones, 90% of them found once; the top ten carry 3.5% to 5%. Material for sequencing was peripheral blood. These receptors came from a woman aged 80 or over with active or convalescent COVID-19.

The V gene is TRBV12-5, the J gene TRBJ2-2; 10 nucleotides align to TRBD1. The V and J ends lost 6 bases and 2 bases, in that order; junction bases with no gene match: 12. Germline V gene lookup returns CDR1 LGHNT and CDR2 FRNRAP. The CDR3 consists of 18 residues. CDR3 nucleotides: TGTGCTAGTGGCCCTGACAGGGGGCGAGTGAAAAACACCGGGGAGCTGTTTTTT. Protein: CASGPDRGRVKNTGELFF.

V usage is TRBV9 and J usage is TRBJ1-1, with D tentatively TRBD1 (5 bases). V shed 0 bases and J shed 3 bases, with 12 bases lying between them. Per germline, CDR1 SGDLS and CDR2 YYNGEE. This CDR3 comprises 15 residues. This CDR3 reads CASSVAPTDYTEAFF. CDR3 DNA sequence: TGTGCCAGCAGCGTAGCACCGACAGATTACACTGAAGCTTTCTTT. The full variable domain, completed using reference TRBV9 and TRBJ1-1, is DSGVTQTPKHLITATGQRVTLRCSPRSGDLSVYWYQQSLDQGLQFLIQYYNGEERAKGNILERFSAQQFPDLHSELNLSSLELGDSALYFCASSVAPTDYTEAFFGQGTRLTVV.

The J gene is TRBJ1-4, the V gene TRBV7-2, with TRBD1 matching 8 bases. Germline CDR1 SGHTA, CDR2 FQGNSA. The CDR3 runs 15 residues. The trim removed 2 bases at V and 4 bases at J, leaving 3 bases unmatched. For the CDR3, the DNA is TGTGCCAGCAGCTTAAACAGGGGGGGTAATGAAAAACTGTTTTTT. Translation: CASSLNRGGNEKLFF. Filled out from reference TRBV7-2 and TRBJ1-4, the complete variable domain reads GAGVSQSPSNKVTEKGKDVELRCDPISGHTALYWYRQSLGQGLEFLIYFQGNSAPDKSGLPSDRFSAERTGGSVSTLTIQRTQQEDSAVYLCASSLNRGGNEKLFFGSGTQLSVL.

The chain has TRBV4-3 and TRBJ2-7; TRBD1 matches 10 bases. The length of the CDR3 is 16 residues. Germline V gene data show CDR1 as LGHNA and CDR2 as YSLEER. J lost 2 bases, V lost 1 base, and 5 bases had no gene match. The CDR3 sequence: CASSQATGTGAYEQYF. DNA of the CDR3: TGCGCCAGCAGCCAAGCGACCGGGACAGGGGCCTACGAGCAGTACTTC.

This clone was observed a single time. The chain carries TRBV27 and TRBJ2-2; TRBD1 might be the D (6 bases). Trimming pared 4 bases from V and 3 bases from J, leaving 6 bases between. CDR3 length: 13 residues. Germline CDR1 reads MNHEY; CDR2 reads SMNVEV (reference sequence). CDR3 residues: CASSSGDTGELFF. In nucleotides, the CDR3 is TGTGCCAGCAGTTCAGGGGACACCGGGGAGCTGTTTTTT.

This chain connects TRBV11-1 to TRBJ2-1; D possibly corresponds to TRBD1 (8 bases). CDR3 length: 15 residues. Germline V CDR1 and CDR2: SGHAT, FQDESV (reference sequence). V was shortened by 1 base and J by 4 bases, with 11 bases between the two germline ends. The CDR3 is CASSLDRGGYNEQFF. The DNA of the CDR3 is TGTGCCAGCAGCTTAGACAGGGGGGGATACAATGAGCAGTTCTTC. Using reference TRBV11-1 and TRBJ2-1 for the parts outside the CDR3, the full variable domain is EAEVAQSPRYKITEKSQAVAFWCDPISGHATLYWYRQILGQGPELLVQFQDESVVDDSQLPKDRFSAERLKGVDSTLKIQPAELGDSAMYLCASSLDRGGYNEQFFGPGTRLTVL.

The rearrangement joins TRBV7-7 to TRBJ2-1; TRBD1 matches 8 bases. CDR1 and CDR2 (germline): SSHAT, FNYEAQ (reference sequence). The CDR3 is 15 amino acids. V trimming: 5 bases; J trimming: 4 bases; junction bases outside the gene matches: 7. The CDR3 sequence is CASSQGQDDYNEQFF. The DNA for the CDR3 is TGTGCCAGCAGCCAGGGACAGGACGATTACAATGAGCAGTTCTTC.

Here the CDR3 DNA reads TGTGCCAGCAGCTTAAACAGTGAGACCCAGTACTTC. Protein: CASSLNSETQYF. The chain is built from TRBV7-2 and TRBJ2-5, with D unclear. There are 12 residues in the CDR3. Trimming removed 2 bases from V and 5 bases from J, with 6 bases in between. The germline CDR1 and CDR2 sequences are SGHTA and FQGNSA. Together with reference TRBV7-2 and TRBJ2-5, the CDR3 gives the full variable domain: GAGVSQSPSNKVTEKGKDVELRCDPISGHTALYWYRQSLGQGLEFLIYFQGNSAPDKSGLPSDRFSAERTGGSVSTLTIQRTQQEDSAVYLCASSLNSETQYFGPGTRLLVL.

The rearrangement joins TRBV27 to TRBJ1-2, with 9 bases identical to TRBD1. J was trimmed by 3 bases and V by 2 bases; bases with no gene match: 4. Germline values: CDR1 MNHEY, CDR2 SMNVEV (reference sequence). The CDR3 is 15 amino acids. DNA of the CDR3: TGTGCCAGCAGTTTAAGGACAGGGGTTCACTATGGCTACACCTTC. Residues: CASSLRTGVHYGYTF.

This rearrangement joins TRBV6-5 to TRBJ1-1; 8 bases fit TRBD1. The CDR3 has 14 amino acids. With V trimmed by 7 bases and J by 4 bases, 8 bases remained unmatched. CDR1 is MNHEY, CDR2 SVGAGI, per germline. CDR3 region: CASIWTGTATEAFF. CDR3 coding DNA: TGTGCCAGCATCTGGACAGGGACCGCCACTGAAGCTTTCTTT.

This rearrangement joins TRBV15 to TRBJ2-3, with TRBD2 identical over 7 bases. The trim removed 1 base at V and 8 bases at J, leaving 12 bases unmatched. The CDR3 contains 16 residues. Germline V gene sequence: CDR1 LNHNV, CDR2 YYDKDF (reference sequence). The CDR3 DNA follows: TGTGCCACCAGCAGAGTTGGCGGGAGCCCCACCGGTACGCAGTATTTT. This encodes CATSRVGGSPTGTQYF.

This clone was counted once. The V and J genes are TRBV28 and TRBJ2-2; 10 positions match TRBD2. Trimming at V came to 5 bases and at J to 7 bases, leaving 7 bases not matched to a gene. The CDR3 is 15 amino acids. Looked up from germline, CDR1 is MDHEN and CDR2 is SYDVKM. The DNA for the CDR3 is TGTGCCAGCAGTCCCCCGGCTAGCGGGAGCGGGGAGCTGTTTTTT. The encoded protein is CASSPPASGSGELFF.

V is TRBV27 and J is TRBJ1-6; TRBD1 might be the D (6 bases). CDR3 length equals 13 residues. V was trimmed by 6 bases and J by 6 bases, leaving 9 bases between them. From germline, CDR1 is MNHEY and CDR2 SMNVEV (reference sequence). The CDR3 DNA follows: TGTGCCAGCAGCTGGACAGTTAATTCACCCCTCCACTTT. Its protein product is CASSWTVNSPLHF.

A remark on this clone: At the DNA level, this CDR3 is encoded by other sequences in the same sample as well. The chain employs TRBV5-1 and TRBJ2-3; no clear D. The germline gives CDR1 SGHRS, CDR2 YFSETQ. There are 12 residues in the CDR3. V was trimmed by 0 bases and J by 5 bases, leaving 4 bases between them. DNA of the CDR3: TGCGCCAGCAGCTTGGTACAAGATACGCAGTATTTT. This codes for CASSLVQDTQYF. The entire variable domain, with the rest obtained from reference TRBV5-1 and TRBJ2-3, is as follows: KAGVTQTPRYLIKTRGQQVTLSCSPISGHRSVSWYQQTPGQGLQFLFEYFSETQRNKGNFPGRFSGRQFSNSRSEMNVSTLELGDSALYLCASSLVQDTQYFGPGTRLTVL.

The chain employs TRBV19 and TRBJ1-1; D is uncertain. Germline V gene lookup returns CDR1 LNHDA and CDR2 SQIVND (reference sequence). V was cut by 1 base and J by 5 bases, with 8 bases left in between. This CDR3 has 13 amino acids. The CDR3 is CASSIGPETEAFF. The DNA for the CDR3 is TGTGCCAGTAGTATAGGACCGGAGACTGAAGCTTTCTTT.

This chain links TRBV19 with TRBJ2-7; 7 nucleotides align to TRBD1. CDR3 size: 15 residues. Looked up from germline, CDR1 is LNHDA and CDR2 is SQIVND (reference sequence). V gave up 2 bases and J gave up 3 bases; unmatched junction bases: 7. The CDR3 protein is CASSIQTGPVYEQYF. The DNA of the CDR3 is TGTGCCAGTAGTATACAGACAGGGCCGGTCTACGAGCAGTACTTC.

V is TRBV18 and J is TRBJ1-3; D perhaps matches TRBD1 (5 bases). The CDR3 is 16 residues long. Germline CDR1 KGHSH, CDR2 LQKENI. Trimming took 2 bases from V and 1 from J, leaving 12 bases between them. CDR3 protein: CASSPGARKSGNTIYF. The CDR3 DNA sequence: TGTGCCAGCTCACCAGGGGCCAGGAAATCTGGAAACACCATATATTTT.

The chain's CDR3 is CASSQVNRVSGANVLTF. In DNA, the CDR3 is TGTGCCAGCAGCCAAGTCAACAGGGTCTCAGGGGCCAACGTCCTGACTTTC. The genes are TRBV14 and TRBJ2-6; D perhaps matches TRBD1 (6 bases). Germline CDR1 SGHDN, CDR2 FVKESK. CDR3 size: 17 residues. Trimming removed 1 base from V and 4 bases from J, with 14 bases in between.

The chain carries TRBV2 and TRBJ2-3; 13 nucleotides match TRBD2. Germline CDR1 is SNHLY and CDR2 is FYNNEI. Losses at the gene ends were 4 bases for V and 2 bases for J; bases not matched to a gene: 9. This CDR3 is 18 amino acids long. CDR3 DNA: TGTGCCAGCAGTGGCACTAGCGGGAGGGGCCGGGTCACAGATACGCAGTATTTT. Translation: CASSGTSGRGRVTDTQYF.

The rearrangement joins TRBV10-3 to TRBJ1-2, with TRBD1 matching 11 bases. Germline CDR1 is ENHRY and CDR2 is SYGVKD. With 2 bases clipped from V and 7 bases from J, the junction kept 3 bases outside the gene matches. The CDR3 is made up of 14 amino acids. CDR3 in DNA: TGTGCCATCAGTGAGCCGGGACAGGGGGTTGGCTACACCTTC. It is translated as CAISEPGQGVGYTF.

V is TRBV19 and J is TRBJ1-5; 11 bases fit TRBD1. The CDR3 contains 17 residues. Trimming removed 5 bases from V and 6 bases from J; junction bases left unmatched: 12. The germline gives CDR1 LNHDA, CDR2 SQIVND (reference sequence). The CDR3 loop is CASSDFYRTGGLQPQHF. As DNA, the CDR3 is TGTGCCAGTAGTGATTTTTATCGGACAGGGGGCCTTCAGCCCCAGCATTTT. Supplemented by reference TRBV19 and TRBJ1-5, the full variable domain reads DGGITQSPKYLFRKEGQNVTLSCEQNLNHDAMYWYRQDPGQGLRLIYYSQIVNDFQKGDIAEGYSVSREKKESFPLTVTSAQKNPTAFYLCASSDFYRTGGLQPQHFGDGTRLSIL.

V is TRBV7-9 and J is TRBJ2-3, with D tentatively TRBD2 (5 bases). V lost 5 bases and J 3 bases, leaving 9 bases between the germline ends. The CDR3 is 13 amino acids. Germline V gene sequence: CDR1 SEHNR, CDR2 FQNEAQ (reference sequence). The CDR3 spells CASSRRGTDTQYF. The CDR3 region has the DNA TGTGCCAGCAGCCGACGAGGGACAGATACGCAGTATTTT. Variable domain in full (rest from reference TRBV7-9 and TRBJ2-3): DTGVSQNPRHKITKRGQNVTFRCDPISEHNRLYWYRQTLGQGPEFLTYFQNEAQLEKSRLLSDRFSAERPKGSFSTLEIQRTEQGDSAMYLCASSRRGTDTQYFGPGTRLTVL.

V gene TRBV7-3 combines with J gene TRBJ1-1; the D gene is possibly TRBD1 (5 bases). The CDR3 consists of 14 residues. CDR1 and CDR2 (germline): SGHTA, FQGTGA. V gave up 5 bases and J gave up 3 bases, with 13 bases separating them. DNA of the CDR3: TGTGCCAGCAGCCCGATGTCGGGGGACACTGAAGCTTTCTTT. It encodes CASSPMSGDTEAFF.

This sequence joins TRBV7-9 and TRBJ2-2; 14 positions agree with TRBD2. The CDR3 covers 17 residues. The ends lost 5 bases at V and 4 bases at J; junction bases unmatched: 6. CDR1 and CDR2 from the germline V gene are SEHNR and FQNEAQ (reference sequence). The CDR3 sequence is CASSTPGLAGVTGELFF. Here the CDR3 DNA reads TGTGCCAGCAGCACCCCGGGACTAGCGGGAGTCACCGGGGAGCTGTTTTTT.

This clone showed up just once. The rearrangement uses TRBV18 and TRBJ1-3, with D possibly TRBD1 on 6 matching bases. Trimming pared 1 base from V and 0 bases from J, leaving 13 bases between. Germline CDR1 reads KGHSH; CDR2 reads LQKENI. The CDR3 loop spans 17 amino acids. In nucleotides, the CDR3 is TGTGCCAGCTCACCACGGGCAGGGGTCATCTCTGGAAACACCATATATTTT. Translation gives CASSPRAGVISGNTIYF.

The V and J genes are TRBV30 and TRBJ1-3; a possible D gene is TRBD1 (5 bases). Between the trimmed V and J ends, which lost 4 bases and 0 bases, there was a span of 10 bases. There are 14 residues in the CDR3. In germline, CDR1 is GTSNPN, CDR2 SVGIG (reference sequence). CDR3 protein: CAWNRGHSGNTIYF. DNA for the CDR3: TGTGCCTGGAATAGGGGTCACTCTGGAAACACCATATATTTT.

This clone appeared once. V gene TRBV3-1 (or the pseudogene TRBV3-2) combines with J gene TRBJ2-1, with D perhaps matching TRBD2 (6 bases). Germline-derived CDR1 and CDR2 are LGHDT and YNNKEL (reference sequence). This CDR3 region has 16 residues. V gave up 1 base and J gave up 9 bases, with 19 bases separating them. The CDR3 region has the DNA TGTGCCAGCAGCCAAGTCAGGAGGGAAGGATTGGGTGAGCAGTTCTTC. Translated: CASSQVRREGLGEQFF.